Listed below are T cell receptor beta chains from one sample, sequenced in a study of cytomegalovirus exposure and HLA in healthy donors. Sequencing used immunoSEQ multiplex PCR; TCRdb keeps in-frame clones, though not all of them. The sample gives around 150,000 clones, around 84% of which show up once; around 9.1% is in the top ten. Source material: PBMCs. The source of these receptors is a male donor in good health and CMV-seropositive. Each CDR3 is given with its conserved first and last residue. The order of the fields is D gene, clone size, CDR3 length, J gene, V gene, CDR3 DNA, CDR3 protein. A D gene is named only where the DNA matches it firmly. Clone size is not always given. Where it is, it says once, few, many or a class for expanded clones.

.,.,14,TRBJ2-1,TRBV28,TGTGCCAGCAGTTTTGGGGCCCCCTACAATGAGCAGTTCTTC,CASSFGAPYNEQFF
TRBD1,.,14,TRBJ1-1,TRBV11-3,TGTGCCAGCAGCTTGGGACAGGTGAACACTGAAGCTTTCTTT,CASSLGQVNTEAFF
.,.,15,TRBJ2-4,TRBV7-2,TGTGCCAGCAGCTTAGTAGGGGGAATTAAAAACATTCAGTACTTC,CASSLVGGIKNIQYF
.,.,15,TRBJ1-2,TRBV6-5,TGTGCCAGCAGACGCGTCTCGTTGTCACCGGGTGGCTACACCTTC,CASRRVSLSPGGYTF
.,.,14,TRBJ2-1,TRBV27,TGTGCCAGCAGTTTTCAGCGGACCTACAATGAGCAGTTCTTC,CASSFQRTYNEQFF
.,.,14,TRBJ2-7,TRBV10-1,TGCGCCAGCAGTGAGGGGGCGCCGGGCAGAAAGCAGTACTTC,CASSEGAPGRKQYF
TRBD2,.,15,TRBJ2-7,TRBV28,TGTGCCAGCAGTTACCCGGGACTAGCTTCCCACGAGCAGTACTTC,CASSYPGLASHEQYF
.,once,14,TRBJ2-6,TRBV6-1,TGTGCCAGCAGTGATTTCTCTGGGGCCAACGGCCTGACTTTC,CASSDFSGANGLTF
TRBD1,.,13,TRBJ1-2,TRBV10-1,TGCGCCAGCAGTTACGACAGGGACTATGGCTACACCTTC,CASSYDRDYGYTF
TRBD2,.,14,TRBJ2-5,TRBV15,TGTGCCACCAGCAGAGAGCGGGGAGGGGAGACCCAGTACTTC,CATSRERGGETQYF
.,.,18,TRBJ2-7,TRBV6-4,TGTGCCAGCAGTGACGTTTTCGGAGGCATACAGGGGACTTACGAGCAGTACTTC,CASSDVFGGIQGTYEQYF
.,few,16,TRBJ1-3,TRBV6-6,TGTGCCAGCAGTTACTCGGAGGATAACTCTGGAAACACCATATATTTT,CASSYSEDNSGNTIYF
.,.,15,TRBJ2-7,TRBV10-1,TGCGCCAGCAGCCGCCGGGACTCAATAAACTACGAGCAGTACTTC,CASSRRDSINYEQYF
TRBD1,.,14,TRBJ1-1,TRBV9,TGTGCCAGCAGCGAGACAGGGGGAAACACTGAAGCTTTCTTT,CASSETGGNTEAFF
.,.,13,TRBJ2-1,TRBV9,TGTGCCAGCAGCGTAGAAGGTCTGGGCCTGGTGTTCTTC,CASSVEGLGLVFF
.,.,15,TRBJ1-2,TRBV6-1,TGTGCCAGCTTGTCCCGTGGATTCCACCGGGATGGCTACACCTTC,CASLSRGFHRDGYTF
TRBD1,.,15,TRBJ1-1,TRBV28,TGTGCCAGCAGAGTCGGGGACAGGGGTTCCACTGAAGCTTTCTTT,CASRVGDRGSTEAFF
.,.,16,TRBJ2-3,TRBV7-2,TGTGCCAGCAGCTTCCTTACAGGGTTGAGCACAGATACGCAGTATTTT,CASSFLTGLSTDTQYF
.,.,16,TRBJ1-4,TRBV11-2,TGTGCCAGCAGCTTAGGTTACAGGGCATCTAATGAAAAACTGTTTTTT,CASSLGYRASNEKLFF
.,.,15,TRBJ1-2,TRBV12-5,TGTGCTAGTGGCCCAGGACAGCCTTCTAACTATGGCTACACCTTC,CASGPGQPSNYGYTF
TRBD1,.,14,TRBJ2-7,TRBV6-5,TGTGCCAGCAGAGGACCGACAGGGACCCACGAGCAGTACTTC,CASRGPTGTHEQYF
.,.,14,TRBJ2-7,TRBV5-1,TGCGCCAGCAGCCCCAGGACAGACGGCTACGAGCAGTACTTC,CASSPRTDGYEQYF
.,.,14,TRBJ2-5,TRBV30,TGTGCCTGGAGTTCCAGCGGCGAACAAGAGACCCAGTACTTC,CAWSSSGEQETQYF
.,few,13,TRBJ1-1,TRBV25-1,TGTGCCAGCAGTGACAGGGTTGACACTGAAGCTTTCTTT,CASSDRVDTEAFF
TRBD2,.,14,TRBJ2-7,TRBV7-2,TGTGCCAGCAGCTTCCGACTAGCGAGCTACGAGCAGTACTTC,CASSFRLASYEQYF
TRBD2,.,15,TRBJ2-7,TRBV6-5,TGTGCCAGCAGGAATAGCGGGGTTAGCTCCTACGAGCAGTACTTC,CASRNSGVSSYEQYF
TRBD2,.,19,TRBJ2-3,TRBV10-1,TGCGCCAGCAGTGAGTATTTATCTGCGGGGGGCCTCCCCGCAGATACGCAGTATTTT,CASSEYLSAGGLPADTQYF
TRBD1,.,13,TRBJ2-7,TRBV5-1,TGCGCCAGCAGCTTAGGAGAACTGGGACAGAGATACTTC,CASSLGELGQRYF
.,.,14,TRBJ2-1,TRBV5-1,TGCGCCAGCAGCTTGAAGACAGGCCCCAATGAGCAGTTCTTC,CASSLKTGPNEQFF
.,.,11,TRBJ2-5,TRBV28,TGTGCCAGCAGGAAGCTAGAGACCCAGTACTTC,CASRKLETQYF
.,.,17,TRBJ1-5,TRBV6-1,TGTGCCAGCAGTGGGGTGAATCGGGTAAGGTTTGATCAGCCCCAGCATTTT,CASSGVNRVRFDQPQHF
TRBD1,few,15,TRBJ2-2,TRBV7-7,TGTGCCAGCAGCAAGGGACAGGGGGCTCTCGGGGAGCTGTTTTTT,CASSKGQGALGELFF
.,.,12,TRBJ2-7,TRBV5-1,TGCGCCAGCAGCGGGCAGGCCTACGAGCAGTACTTC,CASSGQAYEQYF
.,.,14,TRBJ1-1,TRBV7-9,TGTGCCAGCAGCTCGAACAGGGAGAACACTGAAGCTTTCTTT,CASSSNRENTEAFF
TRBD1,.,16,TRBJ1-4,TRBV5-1,TGCGCCAGCAGCTTGTGGGGTCGTCAGGGGGATGAAAAACTGTTTTTT,CASSLWGRQGDEKLFF
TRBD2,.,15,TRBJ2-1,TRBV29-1,TGCAGCGTTGTTGGGACTAGCGGAGAGGTCTATGAGCAGTTCTTC,CSVVGTSGEVYEQFF
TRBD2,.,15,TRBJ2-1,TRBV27,TGTGCCAGCAGTTTTGGGAGGGACTTCTACAATGAGCAGTTCTTC,CASSFGRDFYNEQFF
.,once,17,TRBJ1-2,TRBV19,TGTGCCAGTAGTATAGAGGCAGGGGCGCTCGCTAACTATGGCTACACCTTC,CASSIEAGALANYGYTF
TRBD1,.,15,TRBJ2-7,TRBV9,TGTGCCAGCAGCGTAGCTGCAGGGGGCCAATACGAGCAGTACTTC,CASSVAAGGQYEQYF
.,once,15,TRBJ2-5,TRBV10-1,TGCGCCAGCAGCCGGGGGGGACAGTTAGAAGAGACCCAGTACTTC,CASSRGGQLEETQYF
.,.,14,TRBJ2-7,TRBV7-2,TGTGCCAGCAGCCTAGATGGGCCCTCCTACGAGCAGTACTTC,CASSLDGPSYEQYF
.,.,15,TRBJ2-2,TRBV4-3,TGCGCCAGCAGCCAAGGCGGGCCTCGGGCCGGGGAGCTGTTTTTT,CASSQGGPRAGELFF
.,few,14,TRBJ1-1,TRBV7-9,TGTGCCAGCAGCGACCAGGGGATGAACACTGAAGCTTTCTTT,CASSDQGMNTEAFF
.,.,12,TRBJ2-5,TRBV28,TGTGCCAGCAACGGGGGTCTGGAGACCCAGTACTTC,CASNGGLETQYF
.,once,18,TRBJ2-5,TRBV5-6,TGTGCCAGCAGCGGCGTGGCCGATCCCGGACTGGATGGGGAGACCCAGTACTTC,CASSGVADPGLDGETQYF
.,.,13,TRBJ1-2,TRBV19,TGTGCCAGTAGTAGGGACAACCTCTATGGCTACACCTTC,CASSRDNLYGYTF
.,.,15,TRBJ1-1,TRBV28,TGTGCCAGCAGTATTCCTTTAGTTACCCGCGGAGAAGCTTTCTTT,CASSIPLVTRGEAFF
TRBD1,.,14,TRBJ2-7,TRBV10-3,TGTGCCATCAGCTCAAGACAGGGGGCGTACGAGCAGTACTTC,CAISSRQGAYEQYF
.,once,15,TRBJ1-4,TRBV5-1,TGCGCCAGCAGCTTGGGTCGGGGGGGTAATGAAAAACTGTTTTTT,CASSLGRGGNEKLFF
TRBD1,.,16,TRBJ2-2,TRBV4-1,TGCGCCAGCAGCCAACACGGGACAGGGATGGACGGGGAGCTGTTTTTT,CASSQHGTGMDGELFF